This T cell receptor (beta chain) was sequenced in a study of OX40 agonist ivuxolimab in advanced cancers. Background for the entire study: Ivuxolimab was an agonistic, fully human IgG2 monoclonal antibody directed against OX40 (CD134), a costimulatory receptor. Peripheral TCRbeta sequencing aimed to test whether ivuxolimab altered TCR sequence diversity and caused clonal T-cell expansion. Patients were allowed to have had prior anti-PD-1, anti-PD-L1 or anti-CTLA-4 therapy, and about 40% of the dose-escalation patients had been treated with checkpoint inhibitors. Intravenous ivuxolimab was administered to patients every 2 weeks at six dose levels: 0.01, 0.1, 0.3, 1.5, 3 and 10 mg/kg. Among the 50 to 55 dose-escalation patients, some 20 had hepatocellular carcinoma, 15 or so melanoma, 9 renal cell carcinoma and 9 head and neck cancer. The dose-escalation cohort was about 87% male with a mean age of approximately 60 years, ranging from roughly 20 to 80. The paper describes the monotherapy dose-escalation part (N = 52 patients) of the phase I trial of ivuxolimab. Partial responses occurred in three dose-escalation patients, of whom one had hepatocellular carcinoma and two had cutaneous melanoma. Findings and caveats that apply to the study as a whole: At doses of 0.1 to 3.0 mg/kg, clonal expansion of both CD4+ and CD8+ blood T cells was observed from baseline to week 6. Low levels of normalized T-cell clonal expansion were also seen in some patients who did not respond. Partial responders in the 0.1-3.0 mg/kg groups had among the lowest normalized peripheral clonal expansion, especially among CD8+ T cells. Antigen specificity was not determined for the clonally expanded peripheral T cells. After ivuxolimab, expanded clones were on average more numerous among CD8+ T cells than among CD4+ T cells.

The trial excluded patients who had a history of autoimmune disease or who were on systemic immunosuppression. Peripheral blood for TCR sequencing was drawn from every dose cohort at baseline, at cycle 4 day 1 and at cycle 7 day 1. Samples were obtained from an open-label, multicenter, first-in-human phase I dose-escalation trial of ivuxolimab. Adults with locally advanced or metastatic melanoma, renal cell carcinoma, hepatocellular carcinoma or head and neck squamous cell carcinoma were enrolled in the trial. Before TCR sequencing, CD4+ and CD8+ T cells were separately sorted from peripheral blood. In the case of this clone: The specificity of this receptor is unknown. No base qualities exist here, and no much larger clone lies one base off it.

Inclusive of the bounding cysteine and phenylalanine, the CDR3 is 13 residues long. CDR3 DNA only is kept here, 39 bases in frame from base 1. Via the germline V gene, CDR1 is SGHRS and CDR2 YFSETQ. Trimming costs V 5 bases and J 1 base, and their ends lie 10 bases apart. Genomic DNA was isolated from the sorted cells so that the TCRbeta CDR3 region could be sequenced. The immunoSEQ Assay was used for sequencing of TCRbeta CDR3 regions. This immuneACCESS table, as held by TCRdb, lists in-frame sequences with V and J called but not all clones. Of the missing ones, under half trace to an unresolved V gene in checked studies; the others have no known cause. This sample gives more than 15,000 clones in total; 65% to 90% of them show up just once. Approximately 3.1% of the sample is taken by the ten largest.

The sample was CD4+ or CD8+ T cells sorted from blood, taken in a trial of the OX40 agonist ivuxolimab. The TCR was taken from an adult with an advanced solid tumor such as melanoma, head and neck, liver or kidney cancer. This receptor chain uses TRBV5-1 and TRBJ2-7; the D gene is perhaps TRBD1 or TRBD2, as each covers 5 bases. The CDR3 region has the sequence CASRAGSSYEQYF. The nucleotides read TGCGCCAGCAGGGCAGGGAGTTCCTACGAGCAGTACTTC.